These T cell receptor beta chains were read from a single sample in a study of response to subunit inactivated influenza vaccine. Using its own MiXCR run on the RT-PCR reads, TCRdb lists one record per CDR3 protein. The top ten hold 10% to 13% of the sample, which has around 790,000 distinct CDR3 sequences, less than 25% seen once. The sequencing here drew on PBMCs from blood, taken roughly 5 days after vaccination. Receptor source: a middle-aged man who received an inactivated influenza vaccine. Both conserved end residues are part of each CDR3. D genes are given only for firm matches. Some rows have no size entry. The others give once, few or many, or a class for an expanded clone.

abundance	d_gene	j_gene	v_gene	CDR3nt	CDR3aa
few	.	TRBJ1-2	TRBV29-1	TGCAGCGTTGAGGAGGAGATGAAGGGCTACACCTTC	CSVEEEMKGYTF
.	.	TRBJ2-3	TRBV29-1	TGCAGCGTTCCTCAGGACACCGGCACAGATACGCAGTATTTT	CSVPQDTGTDTQYF
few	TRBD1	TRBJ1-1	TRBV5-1	TGCGCCAGCAGCTGGGGAGGGACAGCCAACTTTGAAGCTTTCTTT	CASSWGGTANFEAFF
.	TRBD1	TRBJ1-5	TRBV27	TGTGCCAGCAGTTCGCCCGACAGGGCAGGGCAGCCCCAGCATTTT	CASSSPDRAGQPQHF
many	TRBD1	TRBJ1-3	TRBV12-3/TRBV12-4	TGTGCCAGCAGTCGCACAGGGGCTGGAAACACCATATATTTT	CASSRTGAGNTIYF
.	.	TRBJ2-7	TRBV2	TGTGCCAGCAGCGGAAACGTTGACGAGCAGTACTTC	CASSGNVDEQYF
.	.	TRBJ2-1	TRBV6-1	TGTGCCAGCAGTGGGGCGGGAAAACCCTACAATGAGCAGTTCTTC	CASSGAGKPYNEQFF
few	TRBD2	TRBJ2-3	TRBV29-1	TGCAGCGTTGAAGATGGGCTAGCGGTGGGAGATACGCAGTATTTT	CSVEDGLAVGDTQYF
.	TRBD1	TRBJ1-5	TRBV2	TGTGCCAGCAGTTCCTTAGGGACAGCCCAACTTAGCAATCAGCCCCAGCATTTT	CASSSLGTAQLSNQPQHF
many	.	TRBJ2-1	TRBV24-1	TGTGCCACCAGTGATGACAGATACAATGAGCAGTTCTTC	CATSDDRYNEQFF